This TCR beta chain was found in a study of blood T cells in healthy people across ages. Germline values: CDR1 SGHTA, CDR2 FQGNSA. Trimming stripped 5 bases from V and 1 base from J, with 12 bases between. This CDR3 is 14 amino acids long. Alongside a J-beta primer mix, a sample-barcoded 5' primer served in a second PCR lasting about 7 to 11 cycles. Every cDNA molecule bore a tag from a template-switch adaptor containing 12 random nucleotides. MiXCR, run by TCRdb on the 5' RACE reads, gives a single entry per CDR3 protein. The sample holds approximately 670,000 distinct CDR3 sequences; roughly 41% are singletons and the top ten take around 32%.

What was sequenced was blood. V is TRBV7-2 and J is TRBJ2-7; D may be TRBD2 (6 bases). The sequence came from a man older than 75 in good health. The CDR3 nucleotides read TGTGCCAGCAGCGGCGGGACGACTTCCTACGAGCAGTACTTC. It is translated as CASSGGTTSYEQYF.